Each of the 6 T cell receptor beta chains below was sequenced from the same sample in a study of blood T cell dynamics during melanoma immunotherapy (TCRdb year 2020). Per the publication, the time point label means: pre-treatment baseline. Library method: the immunoSEQ multiplex PCR assay. Entries here come from immuneACCESS through TCRdb and include only in-frame sequences with V and J called. Some clones fail to appear in such tables; in the studies checked, an unresolved V gene covers under half of the shortfall, and the cause of the remainder is unknown. The sample table shows some 10,000 clones, and roughly 85% are seen once. Approximately 12% of the sample is held by the ten biggest clonotypes. The sequences come from blood, collected from a patient treated with checkpoint blockade. The receptors derive from a human donor with melanoma.

The V gene is TRBV7-6, the J gene TRBJ1-1; no clear D gene. Trimming cost V 7 bases and J 1 base, with 13 bases left between them. CDR1 and CDR2 from the germline V gene are SGHVS and FNYEAQ. CDR3 length: 14 residues. The CDR3 nucleotides are TGTGCCAGCACCTTTCCAGGTCCGAACACTGAAGCTTTCTTT. This encodes CASTFPGPNTEAFF.

This clone was found a few times. The CDR3 here is CASSRQGDQPQHF. The CDR3 DNA is TGTGCCAGCAGTAGACAGGGCGATCAGCCCCAGCATTTT. This sequence joins TRBV7-2 and TRBJ1-5, with 7 nucleotides matching TRBD1. In germline, CDR1 is SGHTA, CDR2 FQGNSA. The CDR3 has 13 amino acids. V was pared by 6 bases and J by 5 bases, with 4 bases of the junction left unmatched.

The rearrangement uses TRBV2 and TRBJ2-7, with TRBD1 identical over 8 bases. Germline trimming cut 3 bases from V and 0 bases from J; bases unmatched to any gene: 4. This CDR3 comprises 15 residues. The germline CDR1 and CDR2 sequences are SNHLY and FYNNEI. The CDR3 DNA sequence: TGTGCCAGCAGTGAGGGGACAGGACTCTCCTACGAGCAGTACTTC. It encodes CASSEGTGLSYEQYF.

The chain joins TRBV5-1 to TRBJ2-2, with a possible D match to TRBD1 (5 bases). The V end lost 5 bases, the J end lost 6 bases, and 17 bases lay between the germline ends. The germline CDR1 and CDR2 sequences are SGHRS and YFSETQ. CDR3 length equals 15 residues. The CDR3 loop is CASRLAGNFPGELFF. CDR3 nucleotides: TGCGCCAGCAGGCTGGCAGGGAATTTCCCCGGGGAGCTGTTTTTT.

This chain links TRBV6-5 with TRBJ2-7; 8 positions agree with TRBD1. V shed 0 bases, J shed 6 bases, and the junction held 7 bases outside the gene matches. From germline, CDR1 is MNHEY and CDR2 SVGAGI. This CDR3 is 15 amino acids long. The CDR3 here is CASSYSPGGPAEQYF. CDR3 in DNA: TGTGCCAGCAGTTACTCCCCAGGGGGCCCCGCCGAGCAGTACTTC.

The chain carries TRBV7-9 and TRBJ2-7; D remains ambiguous. With 1 base removed from V and 5 bases from J, the gap between germline ends came to 9 bases. In germline, CDR1 is SEHNR, CDR2 FQNEAQ (reference sequence). This CDR3 has 13 amino acids. CDR3 in DNA: TGTGCCAGCAGCTTAGTATTGGGGAACGAGCAGTACTTC. Protein sequence: CASSLVLGNEQYF.